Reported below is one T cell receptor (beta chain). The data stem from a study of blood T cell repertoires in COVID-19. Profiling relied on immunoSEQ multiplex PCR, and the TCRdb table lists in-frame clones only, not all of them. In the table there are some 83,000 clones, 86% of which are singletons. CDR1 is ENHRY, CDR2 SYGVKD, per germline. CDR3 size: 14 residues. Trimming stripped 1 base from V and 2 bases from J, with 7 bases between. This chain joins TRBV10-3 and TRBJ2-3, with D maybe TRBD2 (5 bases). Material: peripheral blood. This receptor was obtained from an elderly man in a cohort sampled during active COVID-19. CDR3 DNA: TGTGCCATCAGTGAGTTTCGGGACACAGATACGCAGTATTTT. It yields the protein CAISEFRDTDTQYF.